Following are 3 T cell receptor beta chains from one sample sequenced in a study of cytomegalovirus exposure and HLA in healthy donors. Measured with immunoSEQ multiplex PCR; TCRdb has only the in-frame clones, and not every one. The sample lists some 230,000 clones; around nine tenths were seen once. Material: PBMCs. The receptors were sampled from a woman aged 18-35 years in good health and CMV-seronegative.

Concerning this clone: Other DNA sequences within the sample encode an identical CDR3. V and J are TRBV2 and TRBJ2-2; 7 positions match TRBD2. The V segment lost 6 bases and the J segment 0 bases; nucleotides outside the gene matches: 4. Germline loops: CDR1 SNHLY, CDR2 FYNNEI. There are 15 residues in the CDR3. CDR3 region: CASSRSGTNTGELFF. The CDR3 nucleotides read TGTGCCAGCAGCCGCAGCGGGACGAACACCGGGGAGCTGTTTTTT.

The V call is TRBV6-6, the J call TRBJ2-5, with 12 bases matching TRBD2. This CDR3 spans 15 amino acids. Germline values: CDR1 MNHNY, CDR2 SVGAGI (reference sequence). The trim removed 4 bases at V and 5 bases at J, leaving 5 bases unmatched. The CDR3 region is CASSSRTSGTETQYF. The CDR3 bases are TGTGCCAGCAGTTCCCGGACTAGCGGGACGGAGACCCAGTACTTC.

This chain joins TRBV19 and TRBJ1-4; D call uncertain. Germline V CDR1 and CDR2: LNHDA, SQIVND (reference sequence). The CDR3 length is 13 residues. Trimming took off 3 bases at V and 4 bases at J, with 6 bases between the two ends. The CDR3 sequence is CASSIRRNEKLFF. CDR3 coding DNA: TGTGCCAGTAGTATCAGGCGTAATGAAAAACTGTTTTTT.